One T cell receptor (beta chain) is described in this entry. The target antigen is unknown. Generated by immunoSEQ multiplex PCR, the TCRdb table keeps only in-frame clones and is missing some. The sample carries over 40,000 clones, roughly 96% recorded once. Germline-derived CDR1 and CDR2 are SGHTA and FQGNSA. V was shortened by 4 bases and J by 4 bases, with 18 bases between the two germline ends. CDR3 size: 16 residues. These data belong to a study of T cells in tuberculosis. In the study overall: In South Africa, adults with active tuberculosis were compared with IGRA-negative and latently infected IGRA-positive adolescents. The study, taken as a whole, reports: The TCR-beta difference was not significant; alpha differences partly reflected length. Active tuberculosis TCR-alpha repertoires lay closer to GMM-specific TCRs than IGRA-negative controls, suggesting clonal expansion.

The sequencing sample was made of PBMCs. V and J are TRBV7-2 and TRBJ2-3, with D perhaps matching TRBD2 (7 bases). The clonotype was recovered from a donor aged 10-29 years with latent tuberculosis or without tuberculosis infection. The CDR3 DNA follows: TGTGCCAGCAGCTCTCAGTGGGGGGGGCGTGCAGATACGCAGTATTTT. Protein: CASSSQWGGRADTQYF. The full variable domain, in which reference TRBV7-2 and TRBJ2-3 provide the parts outside the CDR3, is GAGVSQSPSNKVTEKGKDVELRCDPISGHTALYWYRQSLGQGLEFLIYFQGNSAPDKSGLPSDRFSAERTGGSVSTLTIQRTQQEDSAVYLCASSSQWGGRADTQYFGPGTRLTVL.